The 7 T cell receptor beta chains reported below all come from one sample, sequenced in a study of T cells after yellow fever vaccination. A single record per CDR3 protein comes from TCRdb applying MiXCR to the 5' RACE reads. Of 25,000 to 40,000 distinct CDR3 sequences detected, approximately 7% appear once; the ten largest clones hold about 20%. This specimen was PBMCs, either bulk or a sorted T-cell subset (CD4+, CD8+, memory, or dextramer-sorted; not recorded which), taken on the day of the first yellow fever vaccination. The receptor source for this set is a man between 18 and 35 years old who received the YFV17D yellow fever vaccine.

This clonotype was observed a handful of times. This chain links TRBV5-1 with TRBJ2-7; TRBD2 matches 7 bases. V dropped 4 bases and J dropped 0; count of bases not matched to a gene: 7. This CDR3 comprises 15 residues. Germline V CDR1 and CDR2: SGHRS, YFSETQ. This chain's CDR3 is CASSVREGSSYEQYF. CDR3 DNA: TGCGCCAGCAGCGTGAGGGAGGGTTCCTCCTACGAGCAGTACTTC. The full variable domain, its missing parts supplied by reference TRBV5-1 and TRBJ2-7, is KAGVTQTPRYLIKTRGQQVTLSCSPISGHRSVSWYQQTPGQGLQFLFEYFSETQRNKGNFPGRFSGRQFSNSRSEMNVSTLELGDSALYLCASSVREGSSYEQYFGPGTRLTVT.

Remarks on this clonotype: Its ends do not fully match the called genes, so a read error is possible. This chain's CDR3 is CASSLVGVAGGPLHF. CDR3 nucleotides: TGTGCCAGCAGCCTCGTCGGAGTAGCGGGGGGCCCCTTGCATTTT. The V and J genes are TRBV7-3 and TRBJ2-3; 10 nucleotides agree with TRBD2. CDR1 is SGHTA and CDR2 is FQGTGA in the germline V gene. This CDR3 has 15 residues.

This clonotype was recorded at least ten times. The gene calls are TRBV12-3 or TRBV12-4 and TRBJ1-2; unclear D gene. The CDR3 contains 13 residues. Trimming pared 2 bases from V and 4 bases from J, leaving 8 bases between. CDR3 bases: TGTGCCAGCAGTTTACCGGGATTCTATGGCTACACCTTC. This sequence encodes CASSLPGFYGYTF.

This clonotype was seen repeatedly, ten times or more. This chain uses TRBV6-2 or TRBV6-3 with TRBJ2-1, with 10 positions matching TRBD2. Germline V gene data show CDR1 as MNHEY and CDR2 as SVGEGT. The CDR3 totals 12 residues. The V segment lost 4 bases and the J segment 15 bases; nucleotides outside the gene matches: 6. The CDR3 loop reads CASSSLRLAGFF. The CDR3 DNA sequence: TGTGCCAGCAGTTCTCTAAGACTAGCGGGGTTCTTC.

In its sample, this clonotype was seen many times. The rearrangement uses TRBV11-2 and TRBJ2-1, with TRBD2 as a possible D gene (6 bases). V was shortened by 3 bases and J by 3 bases, with 12 bases between the two germline ends. Germline V gene lookup returns CDR1 SGHAT and CDR2 FQNNGV. This CDR3 has 15 residues. This CDR3 reads CASSFTSSRYNEQFF. Written as DNA, the CDR3 is TGTGCCAGCAGCTTTACTAGCTCTCGCTACAATGAGCAGTTCTTC.

This clonotype was observed many times. The genes are TRBV10-3 and TRBJ1-2; tentatively, D is TRBD1 (6 bases). The V end was cut by 8 bases, the J end by 4 bases, with 8 bases between. This CDR3 is 11 amino acids long. From germline, CDR1 is ENHRY and CDR2 SYGVKD. The DNA for the CDR3 is TGTGCCATCTCGACAGGCTATGGCTACACCTTC. Amino acid sequence: CAISTGYGYTF.

There are many counts of this clonotype. V usage is TRBV6-5 and J usage is TRBJ2-5, with D unresolved. Trimming left V 2 bases short and J 0 bases short, with 7 bases between. This CDR3 has 14 amino acids. Germline loops: CDR1 MNHEY, CDR2 SVGAGI. CDR3 in amino acids: CASSYVRYQETQYF. The CDR3 DNA follows: TGTGCCAGCAGTTACGTCCGGTACCAAGAGACCCAGTACTTC.